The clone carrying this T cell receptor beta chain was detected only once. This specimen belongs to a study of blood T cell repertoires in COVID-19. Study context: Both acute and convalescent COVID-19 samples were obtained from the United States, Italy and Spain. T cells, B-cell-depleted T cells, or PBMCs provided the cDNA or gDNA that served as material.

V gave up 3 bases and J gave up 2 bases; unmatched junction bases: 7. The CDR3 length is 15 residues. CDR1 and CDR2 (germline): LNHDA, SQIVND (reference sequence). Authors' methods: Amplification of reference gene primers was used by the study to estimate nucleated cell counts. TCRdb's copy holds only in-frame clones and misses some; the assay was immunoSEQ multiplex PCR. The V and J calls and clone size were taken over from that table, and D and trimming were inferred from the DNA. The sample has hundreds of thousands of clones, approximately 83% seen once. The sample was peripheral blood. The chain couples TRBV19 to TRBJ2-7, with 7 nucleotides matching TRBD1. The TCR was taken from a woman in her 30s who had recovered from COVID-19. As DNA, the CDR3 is TGTGCCAGTAGTATGAGACAGGGTGTTGCCTACGAGCAGTACTTC. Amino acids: CASSMRQGVAYEQYF.